This TCR beta chain is from a study of neurological immune-mediated disorders. Germline values: CDR1 LGHDT, CDR2 YNNKEL (reference sequence). V lost 0 bases to trimming and J lost 4 bases, with 15 bases between them. This CDR3 contains 16 residues. Time point noted: longitudinal time-point 3. As for the cDNA, it was generated by 5'RACE with 10-nucleotide random UMIs. MiXCR, applied by TCRdb to the 5' RACE reads, yields one record per CDR3 protein. This table holds 53,000 or so distinct CDR3 sequences, 7% to 10% found once. Sequenced sample: PBMCs. The V and J genes are TRBV3-1 and TRBJ1-2; D not resolved. This TCR derives from a woman aged 40 to 50 in good health. The CDR3 coding sequence is TGTGCCAGCAGCCAAGAGGGAGTTCTGGGCGGCTATGGCTACACCTTC. Translation: CASSQEGVLGGYGYTF.